Detailed here is one T cell receptor beta chain. This entry comes from a study of technical replicates of blood from a handful of donors. Sequencing was performed with immunoSEQ multiplex PCR; in TCRdb, only in-frame clones are kept and a portion is missing. The sample contains around 80,000 clones, more than 90% of which appear only once. This receptor was obtained from a human donor in good health. The sample comprised T cells isolated from PBMCs.

CDR3 protein: CASSPRRGITEKLFF. DNA for the CDR3: TGTGCCAGCAGCCCCCGGCGGGGTATAACTGAAAAACTGTTTTTT. The chain employs TRBV5-6 and TRBJ1-4; D uncertain. CDR3 length equals 15 residues. V lost 4 bases and J lost 7, with 17 bases in between. Germline assignment: CDR1 SGHDT and CDR2 YYEEEE.